This TCR beta chain comes out of a study of shared clonotypes between healthy human individuals. Study observations and caveats: Limited genetic and exposure-history diversity came from having few donors.

The protocol was immunoSEQ multiplex PCR, while the TCRdb copy is restricted to in-frame clones and leaves out a portion. Of about 2.4 million clones in the sample, 80% to 95% are singletons; the top ten hold roughly 0.39%. On this clone itself: Antigen: not known.

V lost 10 bases to trimming and J lost 0 bases, with 13 bases between them. Germline CDR1 reads MNHNS; CDR2 reads SASEGT. The CDR3 is 13 residues long. The chain carries TRBV6-1 and TRBJ2-7; D is perhaps TRBD2 (5 bases). Sequences were obtained from naive CD4+ T cells from PBMCs. As to subset: CD45RA+ positively selected. The receptor was derived from a man aged 18 to 35 in good health. Some clones in this sample may be carry-over from other donors' samples. CDR3 nucleotides: TGTGCCACGTTAGCGTGGCTCTCCTACGAGCAGTACTTC. It specifies CATLAWLSYEQYF.